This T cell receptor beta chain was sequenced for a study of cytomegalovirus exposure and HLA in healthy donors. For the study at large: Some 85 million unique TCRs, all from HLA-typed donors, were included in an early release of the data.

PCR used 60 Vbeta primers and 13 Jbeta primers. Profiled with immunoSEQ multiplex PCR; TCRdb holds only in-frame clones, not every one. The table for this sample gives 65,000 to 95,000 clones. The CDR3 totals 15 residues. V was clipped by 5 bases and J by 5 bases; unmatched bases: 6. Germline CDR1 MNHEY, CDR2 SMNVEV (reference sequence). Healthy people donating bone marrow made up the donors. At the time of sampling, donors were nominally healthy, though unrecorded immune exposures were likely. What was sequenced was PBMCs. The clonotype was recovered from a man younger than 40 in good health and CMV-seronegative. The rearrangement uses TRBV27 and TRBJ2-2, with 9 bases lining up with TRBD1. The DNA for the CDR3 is TGTGCCAGCAGTCCCTGGGACAGGGCAACCGGGGAGCTGTTTTTT. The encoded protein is CASSPWDRATGELFF.